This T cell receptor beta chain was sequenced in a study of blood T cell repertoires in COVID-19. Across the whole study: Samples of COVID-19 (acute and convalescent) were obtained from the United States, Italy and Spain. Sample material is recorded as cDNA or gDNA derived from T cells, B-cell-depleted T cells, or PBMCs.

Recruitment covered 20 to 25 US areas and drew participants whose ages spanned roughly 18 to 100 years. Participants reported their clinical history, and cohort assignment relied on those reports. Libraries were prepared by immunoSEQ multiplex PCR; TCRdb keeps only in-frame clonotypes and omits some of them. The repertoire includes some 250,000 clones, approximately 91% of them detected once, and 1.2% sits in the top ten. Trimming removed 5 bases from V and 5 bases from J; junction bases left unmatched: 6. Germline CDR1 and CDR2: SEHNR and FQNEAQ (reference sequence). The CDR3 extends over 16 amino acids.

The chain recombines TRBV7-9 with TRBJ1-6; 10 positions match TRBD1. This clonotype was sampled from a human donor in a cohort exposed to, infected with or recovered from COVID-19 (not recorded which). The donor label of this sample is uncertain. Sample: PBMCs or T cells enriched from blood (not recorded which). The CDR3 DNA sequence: TGTGCCAGCAGCCCAGTAGGACAGGGGGATAATTCACCCCTCCACTTT. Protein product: CASSPVGQGDNSPLHF.